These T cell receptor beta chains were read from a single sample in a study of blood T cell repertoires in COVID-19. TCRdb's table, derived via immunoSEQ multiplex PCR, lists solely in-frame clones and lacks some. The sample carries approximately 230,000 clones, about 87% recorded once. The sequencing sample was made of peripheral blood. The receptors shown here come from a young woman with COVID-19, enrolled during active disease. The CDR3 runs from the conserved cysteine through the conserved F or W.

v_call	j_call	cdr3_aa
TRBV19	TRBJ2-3	CASSGTSGGSDTQYF
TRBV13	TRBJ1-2	CASSLTNYGYTF
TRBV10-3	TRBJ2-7	CAISDPGESYEQYF
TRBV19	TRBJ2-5	CASRPGGGQETQYF
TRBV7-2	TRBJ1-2	CASSPQEVFFYGYTF
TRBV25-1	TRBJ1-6	CASSDSRVMVSPLHF
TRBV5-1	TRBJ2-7	CASSWGQGNEQYF
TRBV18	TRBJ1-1	CASSPPGLNTEAFF
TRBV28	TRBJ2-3	CASSSPRLAEGFTDTQYF
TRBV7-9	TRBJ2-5	CASSFTGEETQYF
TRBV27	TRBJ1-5	CASSSRGYNQPQHF
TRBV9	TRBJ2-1	CASSVQGGEQFF
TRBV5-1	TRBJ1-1	CASSFTTENTEAFF
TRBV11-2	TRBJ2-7	CASTLEAGSYEQYF
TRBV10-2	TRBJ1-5	CASAPSSGMARDQPQHF
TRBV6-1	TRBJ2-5	CASSEARTGLLETQYF
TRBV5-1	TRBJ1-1	CASSLVGVGNTEAFF
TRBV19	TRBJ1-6	CASSIGSPGFNSPLHF
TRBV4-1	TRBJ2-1	CASSQLSVPTSYNEQFF
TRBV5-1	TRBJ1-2	CASSTPYGGYTF
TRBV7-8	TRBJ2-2	CASSLVLNTGELFF
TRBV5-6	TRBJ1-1	CASSLISLNTEAFF
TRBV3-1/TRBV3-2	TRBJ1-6	CASSQRGNSPLHF
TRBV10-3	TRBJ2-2	CAIREPSGERNGELFF
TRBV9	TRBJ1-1	CASSVSPGSTEAFF
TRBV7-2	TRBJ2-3	CASSLRSSGDTDTQYF
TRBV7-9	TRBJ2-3	CASSYTFSGTTDTQYF
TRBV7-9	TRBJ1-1	CASSGQGKNTEAFF
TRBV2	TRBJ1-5	CASSDGSWQPQHF
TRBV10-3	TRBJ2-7	CAISESGQGGYEQYF
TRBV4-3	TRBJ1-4	CASSQSDRRNEKLFF
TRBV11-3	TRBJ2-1	CASSLKSPEGGGGLYNEQFF
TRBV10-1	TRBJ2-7	CANLGDRGPSSYEQYF
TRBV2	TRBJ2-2	CASSYGTTNTGELFF
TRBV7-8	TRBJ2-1	CASSPKGRGLPYNEQFF
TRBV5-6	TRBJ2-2	CASSWGETGELFF
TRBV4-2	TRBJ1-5	CASSQDQATGDNQPQHF
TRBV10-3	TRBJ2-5	CAISENFAPSGKETQYF
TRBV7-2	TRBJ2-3	CASSRLAGVGTDTQYF
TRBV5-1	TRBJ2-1	CASSLVQGAYNEQFF
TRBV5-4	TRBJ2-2	CASSFAGGGELFF
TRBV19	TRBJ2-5	CASSIDPGGHRTQYF
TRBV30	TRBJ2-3	CAGRGSTDTQYF
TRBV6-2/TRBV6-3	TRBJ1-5	CASSGHTGGPRPQHF
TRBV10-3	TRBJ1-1	CAISDRGQGGAEAFF
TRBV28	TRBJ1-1	CASSEPGQGLAFF
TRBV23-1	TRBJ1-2	CAGHVRGPRGYTF
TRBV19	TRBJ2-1	CASSPSPWASPSSYNEQFF
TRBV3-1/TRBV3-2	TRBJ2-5	CASSYGWPALLASQETQYF
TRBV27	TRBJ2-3	CASSLLAGRGTDTQYF
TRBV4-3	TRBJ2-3	CASSQERGRDTQYF
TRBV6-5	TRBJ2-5	CASSRGAGYQETQYF
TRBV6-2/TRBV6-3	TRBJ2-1	CASSYSNDYQQFF
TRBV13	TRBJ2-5	CASSLGGWRETQYF
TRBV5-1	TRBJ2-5	CASSLGQTGWETQYF
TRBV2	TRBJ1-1	CASSEYGTGGNTEAFF
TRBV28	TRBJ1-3	CASSFGRQSSGNTIYF
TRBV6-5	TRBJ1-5	CASGEVGRTQPQHF
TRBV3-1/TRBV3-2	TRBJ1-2	CASSRSGQLGGYTF
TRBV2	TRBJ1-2	CASSVGPKGNGYTF